These 31 T cell receptor beta chains originate from one sample sequenced in a study of blood T cell repertoires in COVID-19 (dated by TCRdb to the early 2020s). Preparation of the library involved the immunoSEQ multiplex PCR assay. TCRdb provides this immuneACCESS table in a form limited to in-frame rearrangements. Some clones are lacking; in checked studies, under half of them reflect an unresolved V gene, and why the rest are absent is not known. For this sample the table gives about 110,000 clones, of which about 90% were detected only once. About 1% of the sample belongs to the ten largest clones. The specimen was peripheral blood. These TCRs come from a woman aged 50 to 65 with active or convalescent COVID-19.

The chain links TRBV7-9 to TRBJ1-6; TRBD1 agrees at 9 bases. Germline-derived CDR1 and CDR2 are SEHNR and FQNEAQ (reference sequence). This CDR3 is 15 amino acids long. Unmatched junction bases numbered 7, after V lost 4 bases and J lost 9 bases. CDR3 DNA sequence: TGTGCCAGCAGCTCCGGGACAGGGTTGAGTTCACCCCTCCACTTT. Translated: CASSSGTGLSSPLHF.

The chain couples TRBV11-1 to TRBJ2-1; TRBD2 matches 9 bases. Germline V gene sequence: CDR1 SGHAT, CDR2 FQDESV (reference sequence). The CDR3 runs to 16 residues. V was clipped by 6 bases and J by 2 bases; unmatched bases: 8. The CDR3, as DNA: TGTGCCAGCAGGCTTCAGACTAGCGGAACCTACAATGAGCAGTTCTTC. It codes for CASRLQTSGTYNEQFF.

The CDR3 region is CASSSYQGNSYEQYF. The CDR3 coding sequence is TGTGCCAGCAGCTCTTACCAGGGGAACTCCTACGAGCAGTACTTC. This chain connects TRBV7-8 to TRBJ2-7, with D perhaps TRBD1 (6 bases). V lost 4 bases to trimming and J lost 0 bases, with 13 bases between them. Germline V lookup: CDR1 SGHVS, CDR2 FQNEAQ. CDR3 size: 15 residues.

This sequence joins TRBV6-6 and TRBJ1-4; 10 nucleotides match TRBD1. The J segment lost 5 bases and the V segment lost 6 bases, leaving 3 bases of the junction unmatched. CDR3 length: 14 residues. Germline loops: CDR1 MNHNY, CDR2 SVGAGI (reference sequence). This chain's CDR3 is CASSDRGPNEKLFF. The DNA of the CDR3 is TGTGCCAGCAGCGACAGGGGGCCGAATGAAAAACTGTTTTTT.

This chain joins TRBV28 and TRBJ2-1, with TRBD2 matching 7 bases. The CDR3 has 13 residues. Trimming took 8 bases from V and 2 from J; bases not matched to a gene: 3. Germline CDR1 MDHEN, CDR2 SYDVKM. The CDR3 DNA sequence: TGTGCCAGCGGCGGGAGCCCCTACAATGAGCAGTTCTTC. It encodes CASGGSPYNEQFF.

This sequence joins TRBV5-3 and TRBJ2-1; tentative D call: TRBD2 (5 bases). TRBV5-3 is an ORF, and what it does is uncertain. This CDR3 spans 13 amino acids. The V gene lost 1 base and the J gene lost 7 bases, with 9 bases spanning the gap. The CDR3 DNA follows: TGTGCCAGAAGCTTGTGCGGGCGGAATGAGCAGTTCTTC. Translation: CARSLCGRNEQFF.

The V and J genes are TRBV29-1 and TRBJ2-1, with 9 bases aligning to TRBD1. The CDR3 has 14 residues. The trim removed 3 bases at V and 6 bases at J, leaving 6 bases unmatched. CDR1 SQVTM and CDR2 ANQGSEA come from the germline V gene. CDR3 residues: CSVDWDRVPNEQFF. The CDR3 bases are TGCAGCGTTGACTGGGACAGGGTCCCCAATGAGCAGTTCTTC.

Notes on this clone: The sample has other DNA sequences that encode this CDR3 too. The chain is built from TRBV3-1 (or the pseudogene TRBV3-2) and TRBJ1-1, with D hard to call. The V and J ends lost 1 base and 5 bases respectively, with 11 bases between them. The CDR3 is made up of 14 amino acids. Germline lookup yields CDR1 LGHDT and CDR2 YNNKEL (reference sequence). The CDR3 bases are TGTGCCAGCAGCCAAGTATCGGGAAATACTGAAGCTTTCTTT. It is translated as CASSQVSGNTEAFF.

This chain connects TRBV9 to TRBJ1-2; 7 positions agree with TRBD1. Trimming removed 3 bases from V and 4 bases from J; junction bases left unmatched: 9. Germline V lookup: CDR1 SGDLS, CDR2 YYNGEE. The CDR3 totals 15 residues. The CDR3 coding sequence is TGTGCCAGCAGCGCCACCGGGACAGACATCTATGGCTACACCTTC. This sequence encodes CASSATGTDIYGYTF.

The chain carries TRBV24-1 and TRBJ2-5; 9 bases are shared with TRBD1. Unmatched junction bases numbered 10, after V lost 10 bases and J lost 5 bases. This CDR3 comprises 14 residues. Germline assignment: CDR1 KGHDR and CDR2 SFDVKD. This chain's CDR3 is CATSRTGVGETQYF. The CDR3 DNA sequence: TGTGCCACGTCGAGGACAGGGGTAGGGGAGACCCAGTACTTC.

This rearrangement joins TRBV10-3 to TRBJ1-6, with 10 bases aligning to TRBD1. The germline CDR1 and CDR2 sequences are ENHRY and SYGVKD. The J segment lost 5 bases and the V segment lost 6 bases, leaving 4 bases of the junction unmatched. The CDR3 spans 15 residues. Written as DNA, the CDR3 is TGTGCCATCAGCGCGGACAGGGGGGATAATTCACCCCTCCACTTT. Translation gives CAISADRGDNSPLHF.

The rearrangement joins TRBV3-1 (or the pseudogene TRBV3-2) to TRBJ2-7; unclear D gene. Trimming took off 3 bases at V and 2 bases at J, with 11 bases between the two ends. The CDR3 loop spans 14 amino acids. Germline lookup yields CDR1 LGHDT and CDR2 YNNKEL (reference sequence). CDR3: CASSHIGSTYEQYF. The CDR3 nucleotides are TGTGCCAGCAGCCATATTGGTAGCACCTACGAGCAGTACTTC.

The chain joins TRBV6-1 to TRBJ2-1; D may be TRBD1 (5 bases). Germline V gene sequence: CDR1 MNHNS, CDR2 SASEGT. Trimming shortened V by 6 bases and J by 10 bases, and 10 bases separated the two germline ends. This CDR3 region has 11 residues. The CDR3 region is CASSLKGEQFF. The DNA of the CDR3 is TGTGCCAGCAGCCTCAAGGGGGAGCAGTTCTTC.

This clone was seen a single time. This chain joins TRBV28 and TRBJ1-2; the match to TRBD1 covers 9 bases. The J segment lost 12 bases and the V segment lost 6 bases, leaving 14 bases of the junction unmatched. This CDR3 spans 14 amino acids. Germline assignment: CDR1 MDHEN and CDR2 SYDVKM. CDR3 nucleotides: TGTGCCAGCAGCGAGACAGGGGGAACCGCAAGTCACACCTTC. Translated, it gives CASSETGGTASHTF.

This rearrangement joins TRBV19 to TRBJ1-2; possibly TRBD1 for D (5 bases). CDR3 length equals 14 residues. V was trimmed by 3 bases and J by 3 bases, leaving 11 bases between them. Germline lookup yields CDR1 LNHDA and CDR2 SQIVND (reference sequence). The CDR3 reads CASSISRGDYGYTF. In DNA form, the CDR3 reads TGTGCCAGTAGTATCTCGCGGGGGGACTATGGCTACACCTTC.

This chain uses TRBV2 with TRBJ2-3; D remains ambiguous. The V end was cut by 2 bases, the J end by 5 bases, with 5 bases between. This CDR3 comprises 12 residues. The germline CDR1 and CDR2 sequences are SNHLY and FYNNEI. The CDR3 region has the DNA TGTGCCAGCAGTGAATGGCTAGATACGCAGTATTTT. Protein product: CASSEWLDTQYF.

CDR3 bases: TGTGCCAGCAGATTGCGGGGGACCTACAATGAGCAGTTCTTC. Translating gives CASRLRGTYNEQFF. The chain is built from TRBV28 and TRBJ2-1, with TRBD2 identical over 7 bases. The CDR3 is 14 amino acids. Per the germline V gene, CDR1 is MDHEN and CDR2 is SYDVKM. The junction had 4 bases not matched to a gene; V was cut back by 6 bases and J by 2 bases.

V is TRBV28 and J is TRBJ2-5; no clear D. CDR1 MDHEN and CDR2 SYDVKM come from the germline V gene. The CDR3 runs 13 residues. Deletions cut 1 base from V and 5 bases from J, with 8 bases between. The CDR3 protein is CASSLYRVETQYF. CDR3 bases: TGTGCCAGCAGTTTATACCGGGTTGAGACCCAGTACTTC.

This chain connects TRBV27 to TRBJ2-1; 10 positions agree with TRBD1. CDR1 and CDR2 (germline): MNHEY, SMNVEV (reference sequence). This CDR3 region has 16 residues. Trimming cost V 7 bases and J 7 bases; bases outside gene matches: 13. The CDR3 protein is CASKNLRTGGANEQFF. Here the CDR3 DNA reads TGTGCCAGCAAAAACTTAAGGACAGGGGGGGCAAATGAGCAGTTCTTC.

The rearrangement joins TRBV7-3 to TRBJ2-3, with 8 bases aligning to TRBD1. There are 15 residues in the CDR3. The germline V gene encodes CDR1 SGHTA and CDR2 FQGTGA. V shed 4 bases, J shed 3 bases, and the junction held 6 bases outside the gene matches. The CDR3 spells CASSYTGDRTDTQYF. The CDR3 nucleotides are TGTGCCAGCAGCTACACGGGGGACAGGACAGATACGCAGTATTTT.

The V gene is TRBV14, the J gene TRBJ1-6; 7 nucleotides align to TRBD1. The V segment lost 4 bases and the J segment 0 bases; nucleotides outside the gene matches: 6. This CDR3 region has 17 residues. Germline lookup yields CDR1 SGHDN and CDR2 FVKESK. CDR3 in amino acids: CASSRAQGSSYNSPLHF. CDR3 nucleotide sequence: TGTGCCAGCAGCCGGGCACAGGGGAGCTCCTATAATTCACCCCTCCACTTT.

The J gene is TRBJ1-1, the V gene TRBV2; D perhaps matches TRBD1 (6 bases). V gave up 1 base and J gave up 10 bases, with 10 bases separating them. Germline V gene data show CDR1 as SNHLY and CDR2 as FYNNEI. This CDR3 is 12 amino acids long. The CDR3: CASSEGGRVAFF. The CDR3 nucleotides read TGTGCCAGCAGTGAAGGGGGGCGCGTAGCTTTCTTT.

The CDR3 sequence is CASSRTTGGGLSPLHF. CDR3 nucleotide sequence: TGTGCCAGCAGTCGGACGACAGGCGGTGGGCTTTCACCCCTCCACTTT. This chain joins TRBV14 and TRBJ1-6, with a possible D match to TRBD1 (6 bases). Trimming removed 6 bases at V and 9 bases at J, with 21 bases between. Germline V gives CDR1 SGHDN, CDR2 FVKESK. The CDR3 length is 16 residues.

V usage is TRBV28 and J usage is TRBJ1-2; 7 positions agree with TRBD1. In germline, CDR1 is MDHEN, CDR2 SYDVKM. Trimming removed 8 bases from V and 4 bases from J; junction bases left unmatched: 10. CDR3 length equals 14 residues. The CDR3 DNA follows: TGTGCCAGCCTTCCTCAACAGGGGCTCTATGGCTACACCTTC. Translated: CASLPQQGLYGYTF.

The CDR3 coding sequence is TGTGCCAGTAGTATAGGTCAATCAGGATTCGAAAAACTGTTTTTT. It yields the protein CASSIGQSGFEKLFF. The chain has TRBV19 and TRBJ1-4; D remains unclear. This CDR3 spans 15 amino acids. Trimming removed 1 base from V and 8 bases from J, with 14 bases in between. CDR1 and CDR2 (germline): LNHDA, SQIVND (reference sequence). Together with reference TRBV19 and TRBJ1-4, the CDR3 gives the full variable domain: DGGITQSPKYLFRKEGQNVTLSCEQNLNHDAMYWYRQDPGQGLRLIYYSQIVNDFQKGDIAEGYSVSREKKESFPLTVTSAQKNPTAFYLCASSIGQSGFEKLFFGSGTQLSVL.

V usage is TRBV25-1 and J usage is TRBJ2-7; D is possibly TRBD2 (6 bases). The germline V and J ends were trimmed by 3 bases and 6 bases, with 15 bases remaining between them. Looked up from germline, CDR1 is MGHDK and CDR2 is SYGVNS. The CDR3 is 14 amino acids. For the CDR3, the DNA is TGTGCCAGCAGTGAGGGGACTGCCCCCCGCGAGCAGTACTTC. The encoded protein is CASSEGTAPREQYF.

The rearrangement uses TRBV18 and TRBJ2-7; 9 positions agree with TRBD1. The CDR3 spans 15 residues. After removal of 3 bases from V and 2 bases from J, the junction contained 5 bases not matched to a gene. CDR1 KGHSH and CDR2 LQKENI come from the germline V gene. In nucleotides, the CDR3 is TGTGCCAGCTCACCCGGGACAGGGAACCCCTACGAGCAGTACTTC. Its protein product is CASSPGTGNPYEQYF.

This clone was detected only once. The same CDR3 arises from other DNA sequences in this sample as well. V gene TRBV7-2 combines with J gene TRBJ2-5; the D is unclear. The CDR3 spans 13 residues. Trimming removed 4 bases from V and 0 bases from J, with 6 bases in between. Germline assignment: CDR1 SGHTA and CDR2 FQGNSA. In nucleotides, the CDR3 is TGTGCCAGCAGCTCTCTGTACCAAGAGACCCAGTACTTC. Amino acids: CASSSLYQETQYF.

The V and J genes are TRBV27 and TRBJ2-7, with 8 bases lining up with TRBD2. CDR1 is MNHEY and CDR2 is SMNVEV in the germline V gene (reference sequence). This CDR3 has 14 residues. V trimming: 5 bases; J trimming: 1 base; junction bases outside the gene matches: 4. The CDR3 sequence: CASSELAASYEQYF. CDR3 sequence (DNA): TGTGCCAGCAGTGAACTAGCGGCATCCTACGAGCAGTACTTC.

This chain links TRBV28 with TRBJ2-7; no clear D gene. Deletions cut 5 bases from V and 0 bases from J, with 5 bases between. The germline V gene has CDR1 MDHEN and CDR2 SYDVKM. The CDR3 extends over 12 amino acids. As DNA, the CDR3 is TGTGCCAGCAGTCCCTACTCCTACGAGCAGTACTTC. Its protein product is CASSPYSYEQYF.

This CDR3 reads CASGPNLGPEAFF. The CDR3 DNA reads TGTGCCAGCGGCCCCAACCTGGGCCCTGAAGCTTTCTTT. This chain uses TRBV28 with TRBJ1-1; D call uncertain. Trimming left V 8 bases short and J 6 bases short, with 16 bases between. Germline values: CDR1 MDHEN, CDR2 SYDVKM. The CDR3 loop spans 13 amino acids.